These T cell receptor beta chains were read from a single sample in a study of blood T cells in healthy people across ages. TCRdb redid the calling of the 5' RACE reads with MiXCR, one entry per CDR3 protein. The data hold about 1 million distinct CDR3 sequences, with approximately 25% observed a single time. These data also formed part of another study, on T cells of mothers and their children.

Sequencing was done on a sample of blood. Receptors originate from a girl aged 2 to 10 in good health. Both conserved end residues are part of each CDR3. D genes are given only for firm matches. Rows may omit the clone size; those that give it use once, few, many or a size class.

J gene,V gene,clone size,D gene,CDR3 DNA,CDR3 protein
TRBJ2-1,TRBV4-1,few,TRBD2,TGCGCCAGCACCGACAAGGGAACTATAGCGGGAGTGCGTAATGAGCAGTTCTTC,CASTDKGTIAGVRNEQFF
TRBJ2-1,TRBV29-1,-,-,TGCAGCGTTGGGTATTTCGATTCTCCATTCAACAATGAGCAGTTCTTC,CSVGYFDSPFNNEQFF
TRBJ2-7,TRBV21-1,-,-,TGTGCCAGCATTAAAACAGGGAACTCCTACGAGCAGTACTTC,CASIKTGNSYEQYF
TRBJ1-2,TRBV2,few,TRBD1,TGTGCCAGCAGAGGACAGGGGCCCTATGGCTACACCTTC,CASRGQGPYGYTF
TRBJ1-2,TRBV20-1,-,TRBD1,TGCAGTGCCCCAGGGATGGGACAGGGGGTTGGTGGCTACACCTTC,CSAPGMGQGVGGYTF
TRBJ2-7,TRBV4-1,few,-,TGCGCCAGCAGCCAAGTGAGTCCAACGGGGCAGTACTTC,CASSQVSPTGQYF
TRBJ2-3,TRBV5-5,few,-,TGTGCCAGCAGCTTGTCCAGGGGGAGGGATACGCAGTATTTT,CASSLSRGRDTQYF
TRBJ2-7,TRBV28,-,TRBD1,TGTGCCAGCAGAAAGGACAGGGGTTTGGTGTACGAGCAGTACTTC,CASRKDRGLVYEQYF
TRBJ2-1,TRBV5-1,few,TRBD1,TGCGCCAGCAGCTTCTTCCTGACAGGGGGCAAGGGAGATGAGCAGTTCTTC,CASSFFLTGGKGDEQFF
TRBJ2-1,TRBV3-1,few,-,TGTGCCAGCAGCCAAGTACCTCGTGAGCAGTTCTTC,CASSQVPREQFF
TRBJ1-1,TRBV13,-,-,TGTGCCAGCAGCACCCGGGCGACGAACACTGAAGCTTTCTTT,CASSTRATNTEAFF
TRBJ1-1,TRBV7-6,few,-,TGTGCCAGCAGCTTACGCCCCAGTGTGGAAGCTTTCTTT,CASSLRPSVEAFF
TRBJ2-1,TRBV7-9,few,TRBD2,TGTGCCAGCAGCCCCCGACTAGCGGGCACCTACAATGAGCAGTTCTTC,CASSPRLAGTYNEQFF
TRBJ1-2,TRBV28,-,TRBD1,TGTGCCAGCACCAACTACAGGGGGAACTATGGCTACACCTTC,CASTNYRGNYGYTF
TRBJ2-7,TRBV12-3/TRBV12-4,few,TRBD1,TGTGCCAGCAGCAGTCTCAAGGACAGGGACTACGAGCAGTACTTC,CASSSLKDRDYEQYF
TRBJ2-3,TRBV5-1,few,-,TGCGCCAGCAGCTCTGCGACTACTAGCACAGATACGCAGTATTTT,CASSSATTSTDTQYF
TRBJ1-5,TRBV7-2,few,-,TGTGCCAGCAGCTTAGGTCCAACAGGGATCGATCAGCCCCAGCATTTT,CASSLGPTGIDQPQHF
TRBJ1-1,TRBV29-1,-,-,TGCAGCGCCCTTTACCTGAACACTGAAGCTTTCTTT,CSALYLNTEAFF
TRBJ2-3,TRBV7-8,-,-,TGTGCCAGCAGCTTAGCGCTTGCCCCTCTTGGAGCAGATACGCAGTATTTT,CASSLALAPLGADTQYF
TRBJ2-2,TRBV5-1,-,-,TGCGCCAGCCTCCCAGACAGCCCGAGCACCGGGGAGCTGCTTTTT,CASLPDSPSTGELLF
TRBJ2-2,TRBV6-5,once,TRBD1,TGTGCCAGCCAAATAGGGGGCGCGACCGGGGAGCTGTTTTTT,CASQIGGATGELFF
TRBJ2-6,TRBV18,many,TRBD1,TGTGCCAGCTCACTCGGACAGGGGGCCGGGGCCAACGTCCTGACTTTC,CASSLGQGAGANVLTF
TRBJ2-7,TRBV7-2,-,TRBD1,TGTGCCAGCAGCTTAGACGGGGGGACAGGGGGATACGAGCAGTACTTC,CASSLDGGTGGYEQYF
TRBJ2-5,TRBV2,-,-,TGTGCCAGCAGTGAACGGAGCTGGGAGACCCAGTACTTC,CASSERSWETQYF
TRBJ2-3,TRBV28,few,-,TGTGCCAGCAGTTTGAGAGGGCATGAGGAGGGTCTCCCCACAGATACGCAGTATTTT,CASSLRGHEEGLPTDTQYF
TRBJ1-5,TRBV7-2,few,-,TGTGCCAGCAGCTTATGGACTGGCCCCAATCAGCCCCAGCATTTT,CASSLWTGPNQPQHF
TRBJ2-3,TRBV20-1,-,TRBD2,TGCAGTGCTAGAGATACTACTAGCGGTCCCGATTATACGCAGTATTTT,CSARDTTSGPDYTQYF
TRBJ2-7,TRBV28,-,-,TGTGCCAGCAGTCCACCCGGGACGGTAAACGAGCAGCACTTC,CASSPPGTVNEQHF
TRBJ2-5,TRBV7-7,-,TRBD2,TGTGCTAGCAGCTCTGGGACTAGCGAACAAGAGACCCAGTACTTC,CASSSGTSEQETQYF